Reported below is one T cell receptor (beta chain). Data came from immunoSEQ multiplex PCR; TCRdb stores just in-frame clones and leaves some out. The table has roughly 87,000 clones, about 80% seen once. The data originate from a study of blood T cell repertoires in COVID-19. Germline values: CDR1 LGHDT, CDR2 YNNKEL (reference sequence). CDR3 size: 14 residues. V was cut by 3 bases and J by 7 bases, with 15 bases left in between. The chain uses TRBV3-1 (or the pseudogene TRBV3-2) and TRBJ1-2; D is perhaps TRBD1 (5 bases). This clonotype originated in a woman in her 70s with acute or convalescent COVID-19. Sequencing was done on a sample of peripheral blood. DNA of the CDR3: TGTGCCAGCAGCCAGTTAGGGGCGCCTAGTGGCTACACCTTC. It yields the protein CASSQLGAPSGYTF.